This section outlines one TCR beta chain sequence together with its context. What it binds is unknown. Germline loops: CDR1 SQVTM, CDR2 ANQGSEA. V lost 8 bases, J lost 5 bases, and 18 bases lay in between. The CDR3 has 13 amino acids. This entry is derived from a study of beta chain features in type 1 diabetes. Study-level information: No age, gender or cell yield differences were seen between patients and healthy donors. Study-level findings and limits: The naive, central memory and Treg TCRB repertoires of patients appeared to be more similar to one another than those of healthy donors. Type 1 diabetes patients had moderately but significantly shorter TCRB CDR3s in all four CD4+ subsets. Cells that show high TCR expression could be over-represented by cDNA sequencing.

Sorting that relied on CD45RO/CCR7/CD25/CD127/CD95/CD27 yielded CD4+ naive, central memory, regulatory and stem cell-like memory cells. Of the isolated RNA, all was reverse transcribed, and so the sequenced material was expressed TCRB transcripts. Sequenced by immunoSEQ multiplex PCR; TCRdb stores in-frame clones only, minus some. This table has 500,000 to 650,000 clones, under 15% appearing once. Specimen: naive CD4+ T cells from blood. This chain connects TRBV29-1 to TRBJ1-1, with a possible D match to TRBD1 (6 bases). This receptor was obtained from a man aged 25-45 years with type 1 diabetes. The CDR3 nucleotides are TGCAGCCCGTATAGGGACACAGAAACTGAAGCTTTCTTT. It translates to CSPYRDTETEAFF. Together with reference TRBV29-1 and TRBJ1-1, the CDR3 gives the full variable domain: SAVISQKPSRDICQRGTSLTIQCQVDSQVTMMFWYRQQPGQSLTLIATANQGSEATYESGFVIDKFPISRPNLTFSTLTVSNMSPEDSSIYLCSPYRDTETEAFFGQGTRLTVV.